The next 23 T cell receptor beta chains were all read from a single sample in a study of neurological immune-mediated disorders. TCRdb used MiXCR to reprocess the 5' RACE reads, holding one entry per CDR3 protein. The data hold some 60,000 distinct CDR3 sequences, with 2% to 3% observed a single time. Sequenced material: PBMCs. These receptors came from a man between 45 and 60 years old with multiple sclerosis.

The sample holds many counts of this clonotype. The CDR3 here is CASGQGNEKLFF. The CDR3, as DNA: TGTGCCAGCGGACAGGGGAACGAAAAACTGTTTTTT. V is TRBV7-2 and J is TRBJ1-4; 9 positions match TRBD1. This CDR3 comprises 12 residues. Germline V gene lookup returns CDR1 SGHTA and CDR2 FQGNSA. With 8 bases clipped from V and 8 bases from J, the junction kept 3 bases outside the gene matches.

The chain employs TRBV5-1 and TRBJ1-2, with a possible D match to TRBD1 (5 bases). V shed 4 bases and J shed 0 bases, with 7 bases lying between them. Germline values: CDR1 SGHRS, CDR2 YFSETQ. The CDR3 runs 13 residues. The DNA for the CDR3 is TGCGCCAGCAGCCAGGACACTAACTATGGCTACACCTTC. Its protein is CASSQDTNYGYTF.

In its sample, this clonotype was seen many times. The chain carries TRBV5-1 and TRBJ1-4; 9 bases are a match to TRBD1. The junction had 11 bases not matched to a gene; V was cut back by 4 bases and J by 1 base. Germline lookup yields CDR1 SGHRS and CDR2 YFSETQ. This CDR3 region has 18 residues. In DNA form, the CDR3 reads TGCGCCAGCAGCATTCGACCACCGGGACAGGGAACTAATGAAAAACTGTTTTTT. This sequence encodes CASSIRPPGQGTNEKLFF. Full variable domain (remainder filled in from reference TRBV5-1 and TRBJ1-4): KAGVTQTPRYLIKTRGQQVTLSCSPISGHRSVSWYQQTPGQGLQFLFEYFSETQRNKGNFPGRFSGRQFSNSRSEMNVSTLELGDSALYLCASSIRPPGQGTNEKLFFGSGTQLSVL.

This clonotype was found many times. The chain links TRBV20-1 to TRBJ2-3; D gene uncertain. V gave up 5 bases and J gave up 10 bases, with 13 bases separating them. The CDR3 loop spans 11 amino acids. The germline CDR1 and CDR2 sequences are DFQATT and SNEGSKA (reference sequence). The CDR3 is CSASPGAPQYF. The CDR3 region has the DNA TGCAGTGCTTCCCCGGGCGCCCCGCAGTATTTT.

This clonotype was detected ten times or more. The rearrangement uses TRBV5-1 and TRBJ1-3, with TRBD1 as a possible D gene (5 bases). The CDR3 is 14 residues long. Germline V gives CDR1 SGHRS, CDR2 YFSETQ. Trimming pared 0 bases from V and 2 bases from J, leaving 6 bases between. As DNA, the CDR3 is TGCGCCAGCAGCTTGGGAGGGGCTGGAAACACCATATATTTT. It is translated as CASSLGGAGNTIYF.

This clonotype was observed at least ten times. This chain links TRBV3-1 with TRBJ2-1, with 8 positions matching TRBD1. Trimming cost V 4 bases and J 6 bases; bases outside gene matches: 5. The CDR3 extends over 14 amino acids. CDR1 is LGHDT, CDR2 YNNKEL, per germline (reference sequence). The CDR3 DNA sequence: TGTGCCAGCAGCCTCACAGGGGGAATCAATGAGCAGTTCTTC. Its translation: CASSLTGGINEQFF.

This clonotype is deemed medium-sized. CDR3 nucleotide sequence: TGCGCCAGCAGCCCGACTAGCGGGGTAAACACCGGGGAGCTGTTTTTT. Protein product: CASSPTSGVNTGELFF. The chain carries TRBV4-1 and TRBJ2-2; 11 bases line up with TRBD2. V was clipped by 4 bases and J by 2 bases; unmatched bases: 3. The CDR3 contains 16 residues. CDR1 is MGHRA and CDR2 is YSYEKL in the germline V gene.

Of note for this clonotype: The junction does not match germline at one end; this may be a read error. The V call is TRBV6-5, the J call TRBJ2-1; no reliable D call. The CDR3 extends over 11 amino acids. In germline, CDR1 is MNHEY, CDR2 SVGAGI. Here the CDR3 DNA reads TGTGCCAGCAGCCGCGGTAATGCGCAGTTCTTC. It codes for CASSRGNAQFF.

This clonotype has more than one count but fewer than ten. The chain recombines TRBV9 with TRBJ2-1, with 7 bases identical to TRBD1. Germline V gives CDR1 SGDLS, CDR2 YYNGEE. The CDR3 is 14 residues long. V was clipped by 6 bases and J by 0 bases; unmatched bases: 3. CDR3 amino acids: CASTGGSSYNEQFF. CDR3 DNA: TGTGCCAGCACAGGGGGAAGCTCCTACAATGAGCAGTTCTTC.

In regard to this clonotype: A single base separates this from a much larger clone, so it may be a read error. For the CDR3, the DNA is TGTGCCAGCAGCGTAGGGGTACTAGACTCTTACAATGAGCAGTTCTTC. This encodes CASSVGVLDSYNEQFF. The rearrangement joins TRBV9 to TRBJ2-1; possible D gene TRBD2, 5 bases. This CDR3 is built from 16 residues. CDR1 SGDLS and CDR2 YYNGEE come from the germline V gene. V shed 0 bases and J shed 4 bases, with 14 bases lying between them.

A few counts support this clonotype. A read error may explain this, as a much larger clone is one base away. The missing conserved phenylalanine or tryptophan at the end of this CDR3 makes a read error likely. The V gene is TRBV4-3, the J gene TRBJ1-4; no clear D. V gave up 1 base and J gave up 1 base, with 10 bases separating them. In germline, CDR1 is LGHNA, CDR2 YSLEER. The CDR3 has 16 residues. CDR3 residues: CASSQAPGRTNEKLFC. The CDR3 DNA follows: TGCGCCAGCAGCCAAGCGCCGGGTAGAACTAATGAAAAACTGTTTTGT.

Many counts were recorded for this clonotype. This chain joins TRBV5-1 and TRBJ2-1; TRBD1 is a possible D gene (6 bases). V dropped 4 bases and J dropped 1 base, with 15 bases sitting between them. CDR1 SGHRS and CDR2 YFSETQ come from the germline V gene. The CDR3 length is 16 residues. The CDR3 region is CASSPRTAPSYNEQFF. CDR3 bases: TGCGCCAGCAGCCCCCGGACAGCGCCGTCCTACAATGAGCAGTTCTTC.

This clonotype has at least ten counts. The genes are TRBV9 and TRBJ1-2; 12 nucleotides line up with TRBD1. This CDR3 has 17 amino acids. V trimming: 9 bases; J trimming: 4 bases; junction bases outside the gene matches: 16. Germline V gives CDR1 SGDLS, CDR2 YYNGEE. The CDR3: CATLKRDRGLIPYGYTF. CDR3 nucleotide sequence: TGTGCCACGTTAAAACGGGACAGGGGGCTGATACCCTATGGCTACACCTTC.

In this sample, this clonotype turned up many times. The chain links TRBV29-1 to TRBJ2-5; D is unclear. V lost 2 bases and J lost 7, with 8 bases in between. Germline CDR1 is SQVTM and CDR2 is ANQGSEA. The CDR3 is made up of 11 amino acids. CDR3 nucleotide sequence: TGCAGCGTTGAACCTCCCTGGACCCAGTACTTC. It yields the protein CSVEPPWTQYF.

In this sample, this clonotype turned up many times. This sequence joins TRBV5-1 and TRBJ2-7; 7 bases agree with TRBD1. V lost 3 bases and J lost 4; bases outside the gene matches: 4. There are 13 residues in the CDR3. Germline V gene lookup returns CDR1 SGHRS and CDR2 YFSETQ. CDR3 nucleotides: TGCGCCAGCAGCTGGCAACAGGGGTACGAGCAGTACTTC. Translation: CASSWQQGYEQYF.

This clonotype was seen at least ten times. This chain links TRBV6-2 or TRBV6-3 with TRBJ2-7; the match to TRBD1 covers 7 bases. The junction had 5 bases not matched to a gene; V was cut back by 3 bases and J by 0 bases. This CDR3 comprises 15 residues. The germline CDR1 and CDR2 sequences are MNHEY and SVGEGT. The CDR3 bases are TGTGCCAGCAGTTATTCTGGGGACAGCTCCTACGAGCAGTACTTC. This gives the protein CASSYSGDSSYEQYF.

This clonotype was seen repeatedly, ten times or more. The chain links TRBV12-3 or TRBV12-4 to TRBJ2-6; either TRBD1 or TRBD2 may supply D (5 bases each). The germline V and J ends were trimmed by 7 bases and 0 bases, with 31 bases remaining between them. The CDR3 is 22 amino acids. CDR3 region: CASKGRSGDVGSGRSGANVLTF. The CDR3 DNA reads TGTGCCAGCAAGGGCCGCTCCGGGGACGTGGGATCGGGGCGCTCTGGGGCCAACGTCCTGACTTTC.

This clonotype has at least ten counts. The chain recombines TRBV5-1 with TRBJ1-1; D may be TRBD1 (5 bases). The CDR3 spans 15 residues. Looked up from germline, CDR1 is SGHRS and CDR2 is YFSETQ. V shed 3 bases and J shed 3 bases, with 15 bases lying between them. CDR3 region: CASSSDSGGDTEAFF. As DNA, the CDR3 is TGCGCCAGCAGCTCTGACAGTGGAGGGGACACTGAAGCTTTCTTT.

This clonotype occurred many times. The rearrangement links TRBV5-1 to TRBJ1-6; 9 bases fit TRBD1. The CDR3 runs 17 residues. Germline V gene data show CDR1 as SGHRS and CDR2 as YFSETQ. The V and J ends lost 2 bases and 6 bases, in that order; junction bases with no gene match: 9. The CDR3 sequence is CASSFTGTGSPNSPLHF. The CDR3 DNA is TGCGCCAGCAGCTTTACTGGGACAGGGTCCCCTAATTCACCCCTCCACTTT.

The table lists this clonotype with many counts. This rearrangement joins TRBV5-5 to TRBJ2-5, with 11 nucleotides matching TRBD1. The CDR3 runs to 15 residues. Germline-derived CDR1 and CDR2 are SGHKS and YYEKEE (reference sequence). The V and J ends lost 2 bases and 5 bases, in that order; junction bases with no gene match: 5. CDR3 amino acids: CASSFPGQGVETQYF. The DNA for the CDR3 is TGTGCCAGCAGCTTTCCGGGACAGGGGGTGGAGACCCAGTACTTC.

There are many counts of this clonotype. The V call is TRBV10-3, the J call TRBJ2-1; TRBD2 matches at 16 bases. The germline V gene has CDR1 ENHRY and CDR2 SYGVKD. CDR3 length: 20 residues. Trimming cost V 3 bases and J 0 bases; bases outside gene matches: 8. CDR3 coding DNA: TGTGCCATCAGTGATATGGGGACTAGCGGGGGGGCGAGCTCCTACAATGAGCAGTTCTTC. Translation: CAISDMGTSGGASSYNEQFF.

This clonotype was detected many times. The chain carries TRBV6-6 and TRBJ2-5, with D unresolved. V was cut by 5 bases and J by 3 bases, with 13 bases left in between. Germline V CDR1 and CDR2: MNHNY, SVGAGI (reference sequence). The length of the CDR3 is 14 residues. Written as DNA, the CDR3 is TGTGCCAGCAGTACGGACCGGAGAGAAGAGACCCAGTACTTC. The encoded protein is CASSTDRREETQYF.

The table lists this clonotype with many counts. The rearrangement joins TRBV9 to TRBJ1-4; D is possibly TRBD1 (5 bases). V lost 5 bases to trimming and J lost 3 bases, with 14 bases between them. CDR3 length: 15 residues. Germline CDR1 reads SGDLS; CDR2 reads YYNGEE. This CDR3 is CASSPGPGANEKLFF. CDR3 nucleotides: TGTGCCAGCAGTCCGGGACCGGGTGCTAATGAAAAACTGTTTTTT.